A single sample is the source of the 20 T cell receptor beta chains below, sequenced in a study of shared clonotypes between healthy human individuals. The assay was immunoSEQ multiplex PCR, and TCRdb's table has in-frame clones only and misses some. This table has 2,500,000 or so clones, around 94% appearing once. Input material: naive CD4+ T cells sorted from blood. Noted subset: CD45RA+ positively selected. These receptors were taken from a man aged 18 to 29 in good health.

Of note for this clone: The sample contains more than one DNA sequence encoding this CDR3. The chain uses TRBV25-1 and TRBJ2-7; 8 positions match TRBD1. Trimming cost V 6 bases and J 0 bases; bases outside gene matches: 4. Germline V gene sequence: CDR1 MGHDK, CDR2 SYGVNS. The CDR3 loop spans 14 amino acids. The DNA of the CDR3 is TGTGCCAGCAGGGGTACAGGGGGCTCCTACGAGCAGTACTTC. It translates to CASRGTGGSYEQYF.

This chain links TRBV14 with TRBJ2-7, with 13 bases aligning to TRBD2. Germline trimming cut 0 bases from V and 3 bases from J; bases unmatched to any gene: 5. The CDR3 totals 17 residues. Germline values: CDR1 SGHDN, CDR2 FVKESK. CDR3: CASSQDSGLAGFYEQYF. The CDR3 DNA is TGTGCCAGCAGCCAAGACTCGGGACTAGCGGGATTCTACGAGCAGTACTTC.

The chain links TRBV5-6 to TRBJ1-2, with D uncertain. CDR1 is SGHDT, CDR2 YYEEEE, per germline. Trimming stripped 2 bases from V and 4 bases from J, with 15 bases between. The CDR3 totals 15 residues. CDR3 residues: CASSFGRIYSYGYTF. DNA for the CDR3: TGTGCCAGCAGCTTCGGCAGAATCTATAGCTATGGCTACACCTTC.

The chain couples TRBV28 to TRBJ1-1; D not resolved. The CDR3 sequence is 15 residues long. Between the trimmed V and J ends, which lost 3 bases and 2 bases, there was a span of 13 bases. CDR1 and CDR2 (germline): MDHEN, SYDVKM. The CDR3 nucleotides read TGTGCCAGCAGTTTCTCAAAAAGATTCAACACTGAAGCTTTCTTT. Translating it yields CASSFSKRFNTEAFF.

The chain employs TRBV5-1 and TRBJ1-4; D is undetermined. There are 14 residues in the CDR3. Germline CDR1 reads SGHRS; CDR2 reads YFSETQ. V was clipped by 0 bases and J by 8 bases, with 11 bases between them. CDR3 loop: CASSLAGGLEKLFF. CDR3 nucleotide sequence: TGCGCCAGCAGCTTGGCGGGAGGGTTGGAAAAACTGTTTTTT.

The CDR3 DNA follows: TGTGCCAGCAGCTTAGGGACAGGGAACACTGAAGCTTTCTTT. It translates to CASSLGTGNTEAFF. This chain joins TRBV11-1 and TRBJ1-1; TRBD1 matches at 7 bases. Germline V gives CDR1 SGHAT, CDR2 FQDESV (reference sequence). After removal of 1 base from V and 1 base from J, the junction contained 0 bases not matched to a gene. This CDR3 contains 14 residues.

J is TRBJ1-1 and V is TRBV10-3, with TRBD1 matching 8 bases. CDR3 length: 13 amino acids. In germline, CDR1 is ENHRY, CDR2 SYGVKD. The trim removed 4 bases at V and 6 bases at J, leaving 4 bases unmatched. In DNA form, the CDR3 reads TGTGCCATCAGTGCTCAGGGGGCAGCTGAAGCTTTCTTT. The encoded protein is CAISAQGAAEAFF.

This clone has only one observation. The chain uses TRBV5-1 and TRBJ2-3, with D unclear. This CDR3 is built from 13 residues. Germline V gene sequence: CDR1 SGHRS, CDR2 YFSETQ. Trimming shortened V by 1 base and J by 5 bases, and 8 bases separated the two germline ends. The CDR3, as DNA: TGCGCCAGCAGCTTGAGCCACCAAGATACGCAGTATTTT. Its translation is CASSLSHQDTQYF.

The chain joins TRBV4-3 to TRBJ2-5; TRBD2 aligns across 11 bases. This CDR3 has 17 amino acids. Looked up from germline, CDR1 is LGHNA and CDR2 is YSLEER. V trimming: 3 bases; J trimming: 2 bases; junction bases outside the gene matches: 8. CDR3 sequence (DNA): TGCGCCAGCAGCCAGCAAAGGACTAGCGGGTTTCAAGAGACCCAGTACTTC. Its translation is CASSQQRTSGFQETQYF.

CDR3 amino acids: CASSLIRDPYNEQFF. CDR3 sequence (DNA): TGCGCCAGCAGCTTGATAAGGGACCCCTACAATGAGCAGTTCTTC. The chain links TRBV5-1 to TRBJ2-1; tentatively, D is TRBD1 or TRBD2 (5 bases each). The CDR3 totals 15 residues. V shed 1 base and J shed 2 bases, with 10 bases lying between them. In germline, CDR1 is SGHRS, CDR2 YFSETQ. Using reference TRBV5-1 and TRBJ2-1 for the parts outside the CDR3, the full variable domain is KAGVTQTPRYLIKTRGQQVTLSCSPISGHRSVSWYQQTPGQGLQFLFEYFSETQRNKGNFPGRFSGRQFSNSRSEMNVSTLELGDSALYLCASSLIRDPYNEQFFGPGTRLTVL.

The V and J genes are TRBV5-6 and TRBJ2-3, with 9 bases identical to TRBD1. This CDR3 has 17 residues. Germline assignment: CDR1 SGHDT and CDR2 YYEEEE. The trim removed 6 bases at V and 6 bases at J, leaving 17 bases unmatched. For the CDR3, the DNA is TGTGCCAGCATTCTGGACAGGGGATCTTCATTTGGGGATACGCAGTATTTT. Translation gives CASILDRGSSFGDTQYF.

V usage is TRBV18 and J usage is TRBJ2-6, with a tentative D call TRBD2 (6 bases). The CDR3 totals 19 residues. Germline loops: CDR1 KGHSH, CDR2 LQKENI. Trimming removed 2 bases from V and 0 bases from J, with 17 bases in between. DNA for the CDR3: TGTGCCAGCTCACCATGGCCGGGGGAAACCCCCTCTGGGGCCAACGTCCTGACTTTC. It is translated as CASSPWPGETPSGANVLTF.

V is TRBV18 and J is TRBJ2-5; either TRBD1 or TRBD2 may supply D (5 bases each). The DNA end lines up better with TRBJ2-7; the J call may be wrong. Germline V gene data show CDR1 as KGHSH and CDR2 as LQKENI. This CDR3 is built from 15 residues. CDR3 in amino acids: CASSQGTSPLYEQYF. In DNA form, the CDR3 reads TGTGCCAGCTCACAAGGGACCTCTCCTCTTTACGAGCAGTACTTC.

CDR3 in DNA: TGTGCCACCATCGGGTCCACTGGGGGCAATGAGCAGTTCTTC. Translation gives CATIGSTGGNEQFF. This chain links TRBV5-4 with TRBJ2-1; tentatively, D is TRBD1 or TRBD2 (5 bases each). There are 14 residues in the CDR3. Per germline, CDR1 SGHNT and CDR2 YYREEE (reference sequence). The V end was cut by 9 bases, the J end by 6 bases, with 19 bases between.

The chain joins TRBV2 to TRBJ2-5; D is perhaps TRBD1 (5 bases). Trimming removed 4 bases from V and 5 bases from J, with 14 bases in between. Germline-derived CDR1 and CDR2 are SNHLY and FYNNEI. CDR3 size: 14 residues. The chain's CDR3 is CASSGGAGAETQYF. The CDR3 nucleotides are TGTGCCAGCAGTGGTGGGGCAGGAGCGGAGACCCAGTACTTC.

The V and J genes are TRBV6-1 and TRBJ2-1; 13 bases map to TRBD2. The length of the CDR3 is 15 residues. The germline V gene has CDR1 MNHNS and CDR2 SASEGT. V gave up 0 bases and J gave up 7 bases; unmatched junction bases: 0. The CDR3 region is CASSEAGLAGNEQFF. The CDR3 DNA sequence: TGTGCCAGCAGTGAAGCGGGACTAGCGGGGAATGAGCAGTTCTTC.

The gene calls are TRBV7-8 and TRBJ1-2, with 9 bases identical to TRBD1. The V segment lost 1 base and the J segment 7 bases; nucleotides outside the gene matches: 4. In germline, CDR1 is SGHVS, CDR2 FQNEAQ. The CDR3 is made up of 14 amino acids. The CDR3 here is CASSLGRGQGGYTF. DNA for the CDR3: TGTGCCAGCAGCTTAGGGCGGGGACAGGGTGGCTACACCTTC.

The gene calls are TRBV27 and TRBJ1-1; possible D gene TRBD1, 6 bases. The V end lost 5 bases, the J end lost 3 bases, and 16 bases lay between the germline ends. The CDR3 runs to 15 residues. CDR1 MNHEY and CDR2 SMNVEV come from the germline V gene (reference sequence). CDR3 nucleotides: TGTGCCAGCAGTGGTGGGACAAGAAGGGACACTGAAGCTTTCTTT. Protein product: CASSGGTRRDTEAFF.

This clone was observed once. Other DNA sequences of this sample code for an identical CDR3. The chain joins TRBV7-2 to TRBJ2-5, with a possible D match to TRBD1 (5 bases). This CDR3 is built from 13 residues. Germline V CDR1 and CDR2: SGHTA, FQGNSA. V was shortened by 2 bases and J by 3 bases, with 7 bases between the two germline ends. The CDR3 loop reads CASSLQGKETQYF. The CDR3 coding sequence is TGTGCCAGCAGCTTACAGGGAAAAGAGACCCAGTACTTC.

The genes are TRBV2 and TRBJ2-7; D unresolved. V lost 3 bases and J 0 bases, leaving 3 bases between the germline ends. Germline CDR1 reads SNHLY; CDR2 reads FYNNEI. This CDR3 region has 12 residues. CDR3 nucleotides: TGTGCCAGCAGTGACTCCTCCTACGAGCAGTACTTC. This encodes CASSDSSYEQYF.